The 20 T cell receptor beta chains presented below share a single source sample, sequenced in a study of blood T cells in healthy people across ages. With a J-beta primer mix and a sample-barcoded 5' primer, a second PCR ran 7 to 11 cycles. TCRdb analysed the 5' RACE reads with MiXCR anew, one entry per CDR3 protein. The sample yields about 570,000 distinct CDR3 sequences, 27% seen once. Sequencing used blood. Receptors originate from a woman in her seventies in good health.

There are a few counts of this clonotype. The V gene is TRBV7-9, the J gene TRBJ2-1; D gene unclear. The DNA end favors TRBJ2-7, so the J call may be wrong. The germline V gene has CDR1 SEHNR and CDR2 FQNEAQ (reference sequence). There are 12 residues in the CDR3. The CDR3 sequence is CASSFPVTEQYF. CDR3 in DNA: TGTGCCAGCAGCTTCCCTGTGACAGAGCAGTACTTC.

This clonotype was counted between two and nine times. As the CDR3 is not closed by the conserved phenylalanine or tryptophan, this likely results from a read error. The chain joins TRBV5-1 to TRBJ2-5, with D perhaps TRBD2 (6 bases). The CDR3 contains 15 residues. The germline V and J ends were trimmed by 5 bases and 4 bases, with 18 bases remaining between them. CDR1 and CDR2 from the germline V gene are SGHRS and YFSETQ. The CDR3, as DNA: TGCGCCAGCAGAATCACCGGGACGGAGGGAGAGACCCAGTACCTC. It yields the protein CASRITGTEGETQYL.

V and J are TRBV20-1 and TRBJ2-3; TRBD2 matches at 11 bases. CDR3 length equals 13 residues. Unmatched junction bases numbered 8, after V lost 6 bases and J lost 9 bases. CDR1 and CDR2 from the germline V gene are DFQATT and SNEGSKA (reference sequence). The CDR3: CSAPTSGGSTQYF. The CDR3 nucleotides are TGCAGTGCACCTACTAGCGGGGGTTCGACGCAGTATTTT.

V gene TRBV29-1 combines with J gene TRBJ2-3; perhaps TRBD1 as D (5 bases). The CDR3 contains 15 residues. The germline V gene encodes CDR1 SQVTM and CDR2 ANQGSEA. Trimming removed 4 bases from V and 3 bases from J, with 17 bases in between. The CDR3: CSVAGFQKGTDTQYF. The CDR3 nucleotides read TGCAGCGTTGCAGGGTTCCAAAAGGGGACAGATACGCAGTATTTT.

The chain recombines TRBV7-2 with TRBJ1-2; D gene unclear. CDR1 and CDR2 (germline): SGHTA, FQGNSA. Trimming took 5 bases from V and 6 from J, leaving 16 bases between them. This CDR3 has 14 residues. CDR3 bases: TGTGCCAGCAGCCACGGACCGGGAGACAATGGCTACACCTTC. The encoded protein is CASSHGPGDNGYTF.

About this clonotype itself: At one boundary the junction diverges from the germline segment, which might be a read error. The CDR3 sequence is CASSLDGQTTGTQYF. In DNA form, the CDR3 reads TGTGCCAGCAGCTTAGATGGCCAGACCACAGGTACGCAGTATTTT. V gene TRBV11-3 combines with J gene TRBJ2-3, with D perhaps TRBD1 (5 bases). This CDR3 has 15 amino acids. Germline values: CDR1 SGHNT, CDR2 YENEEA.

The sample holds a few counts of this clonotype. This sequence joins TRBV9 and TRBJ2-5; D possibly matches TRBD1 or TRBD2 (7 bases each). CDR1 is SGDLS and CDR2 is YYNGEE in the germline V gene. This CDR3 has 14 residues. Trimming left V 3 bases short and J 5 bases short, with 14 bases between. For the CDR3, the DNA is TGTGCCAGCAGCGACTCCAGGGGGGGGGAGACCCAGTACTTC. This translates into CASSDSRGGETQYF. Full variable domain (remainder filled in from reference TRBV9 and TRBJ2-5): DSGVTQTPKHLITATGQRVTLRCSPRSGDLSVYWYQQSLDQGLQFLIQYYNGEERAKGNILERFSAQQFPDLHSELNLSSLELGDSALYFCASSDSRGGETQYFGPGTRLLVL.

This clonotype showed up just a few times. The chain uses TRBV6-5 and TRBJ2-5, with a tentative D call TRBD2 (5 bases). V was cut by 0 bases and J by 5 bases, with 25 bases left in between. Germline V gene lookup returns CDR1 MNHEY and CDR2 SVGAGI. The CDR3 is 19 amino acids. For the CDR3, the DNA is TGTGCCAGCAGTTACTCATTGAGGAGCGGCGACTCGCCTAGGGAGACCCAGTACTTC. Its protein product is CASSYSLRSGDSPRETQYF.

The rearrangement uses TRBV4-3 and TRBJ1-2, with a possible D match to TRBD1 (6 bases). The germline V gene has CDR1 LGHNA and CDR2 YSLEER. Trimming shortened V by 0 bases and J by 4 bases, and 12 bases separated the two germline ends. The CDR3 consists of 15 residues. In DNA form, the CDR3 reads TGCGCCAGCAGCCAAGAGAAGCAGGGGTTCTATGGCTACACCTTC. Residues: CASSQEKQGFYGYTF.

This clonotype appeared once. V and J are TRBV20-1 and TRBJ2-5; maybe TRBD1 (6 bases). V was shortened by 5 bases and J by 5 bases, with 18 bases between the two germline ends. This CDR3 has 14 amino acids. From germline, CDR1 is DFQATT and CDR2 SNEGSKA (reference sequence). Here the CDR3 DNA reads TGCAGTGCTCCAACCAGGACAGTCAGGGAGACCCAGTACTTC. Residues: CSAPTRTVRETQYF.

The genes are TRBV20-1 and TRBJ2-1; D is uncertain. V was trimmed by 5 bases and J by 5 bases, leaving 4 bases between them. This CDR3 contains 10 residues. Germline CDR1 and CDR2: DFQATT and SNEGSKA (reference sequence). CDR3 coding DNA: TGCAGTGCTTCCGACAATGAGCAGTTCTTC. This sequence encodes CSASDNEQFF.

This clonotype was seen more than once but under ten times. The chain is built from TRBV7-2 and TRBJ1-3; unclear D gene. CDR3 length: 13 amino acids. The ends were cut back, 5 bases at V and 4 bases at J, with 9 bases in the middle. Germline V gene lookup returns CDR1 SGHTA and CDR2 FQGNSA. In DNA, the CDR3 is TGTGCCAGCAGCCTATTACAAGGAAACACCATATATTTT. This translates into CASSLLQGNTIYF.

A remark on this clonotype: A read error may be the cause here, since a much bigger clone is one base away. The V and J genes are TRBV7-2 and TRBJ2-5; D is tentatively TRBD1 or TRBD2 (5 bases each). This CDR3 is 14 amino acids long. In germline, CDR1 is SGHTA, CDR2 FQGNSA. The chain's CDR3 is CAGSPGPPQETQYF. The CDR3 DNA sequence: TGTGCCGGCAGCCCGGGACCCCCCCAAGAGACCCAGTACTTC.

In its sample, this clonotype was seen a few times. The J gene is TRBJ2-3, the V gene TRBV27; D assignment may be TRBD1 or TRBD2 (5 bases each). The ends were cut back, 2 bases at V and 8 bases at J, with 11 bases in the middle. The CDR3 extends over 13 amino acids. Per the germline V gene, CDR1 is MNHEY and CDR2 is SMNVEV (reference sequence). CDR3 amino acids: CASSLVAGATQYF. In DNA, the CDR3 is TGTGCCAGCAGTTTAGTTGCCGGGGCTACGCAGTATTTT.

J is TRBJ1-5 and V is TRBV20-1; D gene uncertain. The V end lost 0 bases, the J end lost 3 bases, and 12 bases lay between the germline ends. CDR1 DFQATT and CDR2 SNEGSKA come from the germline V gene (reference sequence). The CDR3 covers 15 residues. CDR3 DNA: TGCAGTGCTAGAGAAGGGCAGACACTCAATCAGCCCCAGCATTTT. As protein: CSAREGQTLNQPQHF.

This clonotype has only a few counts. The J gene is TRBJ1-1, the V gene TRBV6-2 or TRBV6-3; D is ambiguous. CDR1 and CDR2 from the germline V gene are MNHEY and SVGEGT. The ends were cut back, 6 bases at V and 3 bases at J, with 17 bases in the middle. CDR3 size: 15 residues. This CDR3 is CASSLTQLIYTEAFF. Written as DNA, the CDR3 is TGTGCCAGCAGCCTAACACAGTTAATTTACACTGAAGCTTTCTTT.

This chain's CDR3 is CASSQETTSGDGEQFF. The CDR3 coding sequence is TGTGCCAGCAGCCAAGAAACGACTAGCGGGGACGGTGAGCAGTTCTTC. The V call is TRBV3-1, the J call TRBJ2-1, with 11 positions matching TRBD2. The junction had 7 bases not matched to a gene; V was cut back by 0 bases and J by 9 bases. Germline V gene sequence: CDR1 LGHDT, CDR2 YNNKEL (reference sequence). The CDR3 has 16 amino acids.

A few counts support this clonotype. V and J are TRBV7-9 and TRBJ1-1; D is perhaps TRBD1 (5 bases). Trimming removed 1 base from V and 7 bases from J, with 10 bases in between. CDR3 length: 13 residues. In germline, CDR1 is SEHNR, CDR2 FQNEAQ (reference sequence). The CDR3 reads CASSLEGKYEAFF. For the CDR3, the DNA is TGTGCCAGCAGCTTAGAGGGGAAGTATGAAGCTTTCTTT.

The CDR3 region is CASSPTTVNNEQFF. For the CDR3, the DNA is TGCGCCAGCAGCCCAACGACAGTGAACAATGAGCAGTTCTTC. The rearrangement uses TRBV5-1 and TRBJ2-1; a weak D match, TRBD1 (5 bases). V was shortened by 4 bases and J by 5 bases, with 13 bases between the two germline ends. Germline CDR1 SGHRS, CDR2 YFSETQ. The CDR3 runs to 14 residues. Using reference TRBV5-1 and TRBJ2-1 for the parts outside the CDR3, the full variable domain is KAGVTQTPRYLIKTRGQQVTLSCSPISGHRSVSWYQQTPGQGLQFLFEYFSETQRNKGNFPGRFSGRQFSNSRSEMNVSTLELGDSALYLCASSPTTVNNEQFFGPGTRLTVL.

This clonotype came up a few times. The rearrangement uses TRBV29-1 and TRBJ2-1, with 8 bases that match TRBD1. The V and J ends lost 7 bases and 4 bases, in that order; junction bases with no gene match: 12. In germline, CDR1 is SQVTM, CDR2 ANQGSEA. The CDR3 has 15 amino acids. The CDR3 sequence: CSAGVGTGRYNEQFF. CDR3 DNA: TGCAGCGCTGGGGTAGGGACAGGACGTTACAATGAGCAGTTCTTC.